This passage covers 18 T cell receptor beta chains from one sample sequenced in a study of cytomegalovirus exposure and HLA in healthy donors. PCR involved 60 Vbeta and 13 Jbeta primers. Libraries were prepared by immunoSEQ multiplex PCR; TCRdb keeps only in-frame clonotypes and omits some of them. The profile shows about 150,000 clones, over 60% of them singletons. Sequences were obtained from PBMCs. The receptors shown here come from a man in his forties in good health and CMV-seronegative.

As concerns this clone: The junction departs from germline at one end; a sequencing error may be responsible. CDR3 nucleotides: TGTACCTGGAGTTTCCTGGCAGGCCAGTCTGGAAACACCATATATTTT. As protein: CTWSFLAGQSGNTIYF. The chain recombines TRBV30 with TRBJ1-3; D not certain. Looked up from germline, CDR1 is GTSNPN and CDR2 is SVGIG (reference sequence). This CDR3 is 16 amino acids long.

This chain links TRBV18 with TRBJ2-5, with TRBD1 matching 9 bases. The J call is uncertain, as TRBJ2-7 better fits the DNA end. Germline V gives CDR1 KGHSH, CDR2 LQKENI. The CDR3 spans 15 residues. CDR3 bases: TGTGCCAGCTCGCCCGGGACAGGGCTTTCCTACGAGCAGTACTTC. Translation: CASSPGTGLSYEQYF.

The J gene is TRBJ1-1, the V gene TRBV10-3; D is perhaps TRBD1 (6 bases). Trimming took 8 bases from V and 3 from J, leaving 13 bases between them. This CDR3 has 13 amino acids. Per the germline V gene, CDR1 is ENHRY and CDR2 is SYGVKD. The chain's CDR3 is CAIARGGDTEAFF. The CDR3 DNA is TGTGCCATCGCAAGGGGGGGGGACACTGAAGCTTTCTTT.

V is TRBV6-5 and J is TRBJ1-4, with D perhaps matching TRBD1 (6 bases). Looked up from germline, CDR1 is MNHEY and CDR2 is SVGAGI. The germline V and J ends were trimmed by 8 bases and 9 bases, with 22 bases remaining between them. This CDR3 region has 15 residues. CDR3 sequence reads: CASAIQGAGGKKLFF. The CDR3 DNA sequence: TGTGCCAGCGCGATACAGGGAGCAGGTGGTAAAAAACTGTTTTTT.

In DNA form, the CDR3 reads TGTGCCAGCAGCCAAGTTCGGGACAGGGGGGAGGGTGAGCAGTTCTTC. Protein sequence: CASSQVRDRGEGEQFF. The chain is built from TRBV4-2 and TRBJ2-1; 11 bases align to TRBD1. Germline loops: CDR1 LGHNA, CDR2 YNFKEQ. The ends lost 1 base at V and 9 bases at J; junction bases unmatched: 8. The CDR3 runs 16 residues.

The V call is TRBV7-7, the J call TRBJ2-3; D is perhaps TRBD1 (6 bases). The ends were cut back, 5 bases at V and 2 bases at J, with 11 bases in the middle. The CDR3 runs to 14 residues. Germline V lookup: CDR1 SSHAT, CDR2 FNYEAQ (reference sequence). The CDR3 loop reads CASSAGQNTDTQYF. CDR3 DNA sequence: TGTGCCAGCAGCGCAGGACAGAACACAGATACGCAGTATTTT.

This sequence joins TRBV5-4 and TRBJ2-3; 9 bases line up with TRBD2. There are 16 residues in the CDR3. After removal of 0 bases from V and 2 bases from J, the junction contained 4 bases not matched to a gene. Germline V gives CDR1 SGHNT, CDR2 YYREEE (reference sequence). The CDR3 is CASSLDGTSTTDTQYF. The CDR3 DNA follows: TGTGCCAGCAGCTTGGACGGGACTAGCACCACAGATACGCAGTATTTT.

The chain recombines TRBV7-9 with TRBJ2-7; D perhaps matches TRBD1 (5 bases). V lost 4 bases to trimming and J lost 6 bases, with 13 bases between them. CDR1 and CDR2 from the germline V gene are SEHNR and FQNEAQ (reference sequence). The CDR3 loop spans 13 amino acids. This chain's CDR3 is CASSSGSTGEQYF. In nucleotides, the CDR3 is TGTGCCAGCAGCTCAGGTAGTACAGGCGAGCAGTACTTC.

The J gene is TRBJ2-7, the V gene TRBV11-3; TRBD2 aligns across 10 bases. The CDR3 contains 15 residues. Germline values: CDR1 SGHNT, CDR2 YENEEA. V gave up 3 bases and J gave up 3 bases; unmatched junction bases: 5. The DNA for the CDR3 is TGTGCCAGCAGCTTCTCTAGCGGGGGTGGCTACGAGCAGTACTTC. This sequence encodes CASSFSSGGGYEQYF.

This chain connects TRBV6-5 to TRBJ2-7, with 12 bases lining up with TRBD2. This CDR3 is built from 14 residues. Losses at the gene ends were 5 bases for V and 5 bases for J; bases not matched to a gene: 4. CDR1 is MNHEY, CDR2 SVGAGI, per germline. The CDR3 here is CASSRLAGVNEQYF. CDR3 coding DNA: TGTGCCAGCAGTAGACTAGCGGGGGTCAACGAGCAGTACTTC.

The rearrangement uses TRBV19 and TRBJ2-5, with a possible D match to TRBD2 (6 bases). The germline V gene encodes CDR1 LNHDA and CDR2 SQIVND (reference sequence). V gave up 4 bases and J gave up 7 bases, with 13 bases separating them. This CDR3 contains 13 residues. The CDR3 sequence: CASSTTRGGTQYF. CDR3 DNA sequence: TGTGCCAGTAGTACGACTAGGGGCGGGACCCAGTACTTC.

V gene TRBV19 combines with J gene TRBJ2-5, with TRBD2 matching over 7 bases. V was clipped by 6 bases and J by 1 base; unmatched bases: 11. The germline CDR1 and CDR2 sequences are LNHDA and SQIVND (reference sequence). This CDR3 spans 16 amino acids. The chain's CDR3 is CASSDPGRGVQETQYF. CDR3 bases: TGTGCCAGTAGCGACCCGGGACGGGGGGTCCAAGAGACCCAGTACTTC.

Only a few counts were recorded for this clone. The V gene is TRBV19, the J gene TRBJ2-6, with D perhaps TRBD2 (6 bases). V was pared by 3 bases and J by 0 bases, with 15 bases between. Germline-derived CDR1 and CDR2 are LNHDA and SQIVND (reference sequence). The CDR3 is made up of 18 amino acids. The CDR3 coding sequence is TGTGCCAGTAGTATGGGGGGTTTCAGTGGCTCTGGGGCCAACGTCCTGACTTTC. This codes for CASSMGGFSGSGANVLTF.

This chain links TRBV5-1 with TRBJ2-1; 8 bases are a match to TRBD2. CDR1 and CDR2 from the germline V gene are SGHRS and YFSETQ. Trimming took 5 bases from V and 9 from J; bases not matched to a gene: 13. The CDR3 runs 15 residues. The CDR3 loop is CASRGSGATTGEQFF. CDR3 sequence (DNA): TGCGCCAGCAGAGGTAGCGGGGCCACCACAGGTGAGCAGTTCTTC.

The table lists this clone with a few counts. The chain carries TRBV30 and TRBJ2-6, with D possibly matching TRBD2 (5 bases). Per germline, CDR1 GTSNPN and CDR2 SVGIG (reference sequence). This CDR3 has 15 amino acids. Trimming shortened V by 0 bases and J by 2 bases, and 8 bases separated the two germline ends. CDR3 sequence reads: CAWSVHGTGANVLTF. The CDR3 bases are TGTGCCTGGAGTGTACACGGGACTGGGGCCAACGTCCTGACTTTC.

This clone was detected a few times. This specimen includes other DNA sequences encoding the same CDR3. The chain uses TRBV5-1 and TRBJ2-1; weak D call: TRBD2 (6 bases). V was cut by 2 bases and J by 2 bases, with 8 bases left in between. The germline CDR1 and CDR2 sequences are SGHRS and YFSETQ. This CDR3 has 14 residues. The CDR3 loop reads CASSFSGAYNEQFF. The CDR3 nucleotides read TGCGCCAGCAGCTTTAGCGGCGCCTACAATGAGCAGTTCTTC. Based on the CDR3 plus reference TRBV5-1 and TRBJ2-1, the full variable domain is KAGVTQTPRYLIKTRGQQVTLSCSPISGHRSVSWYQQTPGQGLQFLFEYFSETQRNKGNFPGRFSGRQFSNSRSEMNVSTLELGDSALYLCASSFSGAYNEQFFGPGTRLTVL.

CDR3 region: CASRGTAPPGHTDTQYF. Written as DNA, the CDR3 is TGCGCCAGCAGGGGGACAGCGCCCCCCGGACACACAGATACGCAGTATTTT. This chain links TRBV5-1 with TRBJ2-3; 7 bases fit TRBD1. Germline loops: CDR1 SGHRS, CDR2 YFSETQ. The J segment lost 2 bases and the V segment lost 5 bases, leaving 14 bases of the junction unmatched. The CDR3 runs 17 residues.

This clone was seen more than once but under ten times. This chain uses TRBV18 with TRBJ2-3, with 9 bases aligning to TRBD2. The CDR3 is 16 residues long. The germline gives CDR1 KGHSH, CDR2 LQKENI. V lost 4 bases and J lost 5; bases outside the gene matches: 10. The CDR3 DNA sequence: TGTGCCAGCTCACTCGATCTAGCGGGGCTGATAGATACGCAGTATTTT. Encoded protein: CASSLDLAGLIDTQYF.